The source of this T cell receptor beta chain is a study of blood T cell repertoires in COVID-19. Background on the study: Acute and convalescent COVID-19 specimens originated in the United States, Italy and Spain.

Per the study methods: Cell counts per sample came from amplifying reference gene primers. Sequenced by immunoSEQ multiplex PCR; TCRdb stores in-frame clones only, minus some. V and J calls and clone size are those listed in that table; D and trimming were worked out from the DNA. The sample lists nearly 200,000 clones; roughly 90% were seen once. Trimming took 10 bases from V and 2 from J, leaving 12 bases between them. CDR1 is LNHDA, CDR2 SQIVND, per germline (reference sequence). The CDR3 has 13 amino acids. The genes are TRBV19 and TRBJ1-3, with D maybe TRBD1 (5 bases). Sequencing was performed on peripheral blood. This receptor was taken from a woman aged 70-85 years with acute or convalescent COVID-19. The CDR3 DNA follows: TGTGCCATCAAATCGGGGGCTGGAAACACCATATATTTT. Its translation: CAIKSGAGNTIYF.